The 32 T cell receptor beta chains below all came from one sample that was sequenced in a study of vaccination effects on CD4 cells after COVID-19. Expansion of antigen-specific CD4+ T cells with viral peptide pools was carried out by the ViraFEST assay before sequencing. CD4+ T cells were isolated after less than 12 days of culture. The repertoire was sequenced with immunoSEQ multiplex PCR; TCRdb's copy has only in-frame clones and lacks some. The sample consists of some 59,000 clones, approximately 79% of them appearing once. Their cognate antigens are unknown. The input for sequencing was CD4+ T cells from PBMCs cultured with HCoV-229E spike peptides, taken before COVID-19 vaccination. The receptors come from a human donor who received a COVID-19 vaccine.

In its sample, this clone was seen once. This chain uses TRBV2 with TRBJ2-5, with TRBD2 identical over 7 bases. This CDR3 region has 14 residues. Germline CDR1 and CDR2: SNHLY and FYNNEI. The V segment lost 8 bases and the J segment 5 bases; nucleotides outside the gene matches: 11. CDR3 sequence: CASGGVGQAETQYF. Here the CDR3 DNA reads TGTGCCAGCGGGGGGGTAGGGCAGGCGGAGACCCAGTACTTC.

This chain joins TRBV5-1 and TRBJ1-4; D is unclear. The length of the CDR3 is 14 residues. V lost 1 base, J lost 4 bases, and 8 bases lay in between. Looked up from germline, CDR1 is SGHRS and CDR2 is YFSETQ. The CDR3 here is CASSLSRSNEKLFF. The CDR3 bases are TGCGCCAGCAGCTTGAGCAGGAGTAATGAAAAACTGTTTTTT.

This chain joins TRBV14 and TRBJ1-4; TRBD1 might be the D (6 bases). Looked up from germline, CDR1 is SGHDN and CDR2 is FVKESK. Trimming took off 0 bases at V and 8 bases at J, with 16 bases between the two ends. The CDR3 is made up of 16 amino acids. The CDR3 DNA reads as TGTGCCAGCAGCCAAGATCGAGGGGGTGTAGGAGAAAAACTGTTTTTT. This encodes CASSQDRGGVGEKLFF.

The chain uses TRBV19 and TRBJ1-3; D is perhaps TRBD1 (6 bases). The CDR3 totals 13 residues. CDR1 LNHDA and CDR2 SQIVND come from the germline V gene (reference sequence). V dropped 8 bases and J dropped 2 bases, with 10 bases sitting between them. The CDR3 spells CASSGAAGNTIYF. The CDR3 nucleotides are TGTGCCAGTTCAGGGGCAGCTGGAAACACCATATATTTT.

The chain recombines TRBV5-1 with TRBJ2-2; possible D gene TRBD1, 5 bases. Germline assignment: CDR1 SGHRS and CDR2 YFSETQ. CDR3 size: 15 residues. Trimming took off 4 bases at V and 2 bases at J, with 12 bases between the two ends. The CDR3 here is CASSPLTDNTGELFF. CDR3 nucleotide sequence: TGCGCCAGCAGCCCATTGACAGACAACACCGGGGAGCTGTTTTTT.

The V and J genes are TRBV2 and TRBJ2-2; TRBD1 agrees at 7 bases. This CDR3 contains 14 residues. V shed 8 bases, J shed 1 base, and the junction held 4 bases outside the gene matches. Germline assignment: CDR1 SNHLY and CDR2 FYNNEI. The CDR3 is CASGTGENTGELFF. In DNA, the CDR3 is TGTGCCAGCGGAACAGGGGAGAACACCGGGGAGCTGTTTTTT.

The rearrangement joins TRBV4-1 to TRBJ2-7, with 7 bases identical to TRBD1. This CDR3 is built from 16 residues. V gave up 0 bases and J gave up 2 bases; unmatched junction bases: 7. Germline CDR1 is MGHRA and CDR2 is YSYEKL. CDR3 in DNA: TGCGCCAGCAGCCAAGAGCTACAGGGGTTTACCTACGAGCAGTACGTC. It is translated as CASSQELQGFTYEQYV.

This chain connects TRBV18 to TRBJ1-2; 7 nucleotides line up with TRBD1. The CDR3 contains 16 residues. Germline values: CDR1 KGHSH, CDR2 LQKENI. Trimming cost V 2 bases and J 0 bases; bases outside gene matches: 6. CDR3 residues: CASSPDPTGTNYGYTF. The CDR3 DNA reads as TGTGCCAGCTCACCAGACCCGACAGGGACTAACTATGGCTACACCTTC. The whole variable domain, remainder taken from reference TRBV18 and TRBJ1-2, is NAGVMQNPRHLVRRRGQEARLRCSPMKGHSHVYWYRQLPEEGLKFMVYLQKENIIDESGMPKERFSAEFPKEGPSILRIQQVVRGDSAAYFCASSPDPTGTNYGYTFGSGTRLTVV.

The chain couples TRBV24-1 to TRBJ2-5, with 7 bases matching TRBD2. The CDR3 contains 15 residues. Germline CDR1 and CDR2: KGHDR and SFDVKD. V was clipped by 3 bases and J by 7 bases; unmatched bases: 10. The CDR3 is CATSDPRHPGGTQYF. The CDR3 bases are TGTGCCACCAGTGATCCCAGACACCCGGGGGGGACCCAGTACTTC.

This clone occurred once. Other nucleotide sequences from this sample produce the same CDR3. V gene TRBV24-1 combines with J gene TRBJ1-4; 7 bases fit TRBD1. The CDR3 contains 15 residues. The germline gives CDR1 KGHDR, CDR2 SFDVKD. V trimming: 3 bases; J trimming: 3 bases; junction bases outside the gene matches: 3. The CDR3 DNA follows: TGTGCCACCAGTGATGCCAGGGGGTCTAATGAAAAACTGTTTTTT. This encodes CATSDARGSNEKLFF.

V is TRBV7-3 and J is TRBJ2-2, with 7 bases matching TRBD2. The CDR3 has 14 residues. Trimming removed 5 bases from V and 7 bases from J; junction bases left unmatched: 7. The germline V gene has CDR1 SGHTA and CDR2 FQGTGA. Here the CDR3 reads CASSTTSVSGELFF. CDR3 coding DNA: TGTGCCAGCAGCACTACTAGCGTCAGCGGGGAGCTGTTTTTT.

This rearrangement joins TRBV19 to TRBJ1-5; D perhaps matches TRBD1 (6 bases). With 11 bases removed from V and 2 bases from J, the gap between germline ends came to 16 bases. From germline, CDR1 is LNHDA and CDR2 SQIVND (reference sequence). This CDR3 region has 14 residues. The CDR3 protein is CASTGLVGNQPQHF. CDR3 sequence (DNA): TGTGCCTCTACAGGGTTAGTGGGCAATCAGCCCCAGCATTTT.

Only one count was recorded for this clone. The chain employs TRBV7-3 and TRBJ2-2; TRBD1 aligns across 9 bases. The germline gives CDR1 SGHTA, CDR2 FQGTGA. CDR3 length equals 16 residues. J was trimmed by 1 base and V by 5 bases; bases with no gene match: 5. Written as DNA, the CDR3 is TGTGCCAGCAGCGTTACAGGGGGCGGGAACACCGGGGAGCTGTTTTTT. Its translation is CASSVTGGGNTGELFF.

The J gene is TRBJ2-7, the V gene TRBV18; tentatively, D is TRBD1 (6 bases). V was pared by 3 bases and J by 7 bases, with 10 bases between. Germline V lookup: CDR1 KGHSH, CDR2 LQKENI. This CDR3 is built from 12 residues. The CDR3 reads CASSPSGTEQYV. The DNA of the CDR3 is TGTGCCAGCTCACCCTCCGGGACAGAGCAGTACGTC.

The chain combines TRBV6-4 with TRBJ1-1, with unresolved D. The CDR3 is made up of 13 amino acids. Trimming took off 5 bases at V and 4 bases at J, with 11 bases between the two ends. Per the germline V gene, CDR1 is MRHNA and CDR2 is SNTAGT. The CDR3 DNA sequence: TGTGCCAGCAGTATTTCAGTGGGCACTGAAGCTTTCTTT. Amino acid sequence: CASSISVGTEAFF.

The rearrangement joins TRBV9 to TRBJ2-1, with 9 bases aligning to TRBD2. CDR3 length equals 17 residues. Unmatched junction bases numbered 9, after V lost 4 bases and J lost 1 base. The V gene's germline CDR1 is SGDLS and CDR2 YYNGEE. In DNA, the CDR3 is TGTGCCAGCAGCACCCGGGCTAGCGGGGCTTCCTACAATGAGCAGTTCTTC. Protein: CASSTRASGASYNEQFF.

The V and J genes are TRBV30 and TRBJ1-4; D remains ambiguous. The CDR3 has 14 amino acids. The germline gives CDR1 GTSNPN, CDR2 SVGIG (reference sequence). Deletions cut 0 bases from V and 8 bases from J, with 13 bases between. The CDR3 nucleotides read TGTGCCTGGAGTGTAGGATCGAGAGGCGAAAAACTGTTTTTT. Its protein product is CAWSVGSRGEKLFF.

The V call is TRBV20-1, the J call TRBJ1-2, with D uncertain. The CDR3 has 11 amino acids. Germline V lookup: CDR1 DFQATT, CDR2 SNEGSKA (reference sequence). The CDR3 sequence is CRVPGAFGYTF. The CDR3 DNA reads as TGCAGAGTGCCGGGAGCCTTTGGCTACACCTTC.

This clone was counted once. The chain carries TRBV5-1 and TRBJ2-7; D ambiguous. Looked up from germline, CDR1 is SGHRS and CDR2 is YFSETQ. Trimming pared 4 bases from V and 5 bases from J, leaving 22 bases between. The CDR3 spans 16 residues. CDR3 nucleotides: TGCGCCAGCAGCCCCCGGACGTCGTCAGCAGTCGACGAGCAGTACGTC. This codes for CASSPRTSSAVDEQYV.

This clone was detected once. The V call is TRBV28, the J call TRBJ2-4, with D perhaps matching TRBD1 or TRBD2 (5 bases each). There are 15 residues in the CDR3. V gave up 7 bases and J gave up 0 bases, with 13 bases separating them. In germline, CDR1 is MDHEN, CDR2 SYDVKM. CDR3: CASTPTGLAKNIQYF. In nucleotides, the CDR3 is TGTGCCAGCACCCCTACGGGGCTAGCCAAAAACATTCAGTACTTC. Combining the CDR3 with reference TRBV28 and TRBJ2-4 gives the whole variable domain DVKVTQSSRYLVKRTGEKVFLECVQDMDHENMFWYRQDPGLGLRLIYFSYDVKMKEKGDIPEGYSVSREKKERFSLILESASTNQTSMYLCASTPTGLAKNIQYFGAGTRLSVL.

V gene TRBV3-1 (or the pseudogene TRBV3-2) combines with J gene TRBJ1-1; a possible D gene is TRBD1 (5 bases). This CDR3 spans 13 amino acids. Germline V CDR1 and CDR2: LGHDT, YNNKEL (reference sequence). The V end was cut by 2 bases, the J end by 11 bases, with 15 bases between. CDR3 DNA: TGTGCCAGCAGCCAATGGCAGGGTCATGGTGCTTTCTTT. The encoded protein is CASSQWQGHGAFF.

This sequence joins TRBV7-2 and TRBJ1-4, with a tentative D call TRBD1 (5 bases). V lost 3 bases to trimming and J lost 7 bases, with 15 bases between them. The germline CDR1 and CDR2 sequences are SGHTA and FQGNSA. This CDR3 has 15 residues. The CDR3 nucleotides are TGTGCCAGCAGCTTTGGTTGGGGGATGGGTGAAAAACTGTTTTTT. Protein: CASSFGWGMGEKLFF.

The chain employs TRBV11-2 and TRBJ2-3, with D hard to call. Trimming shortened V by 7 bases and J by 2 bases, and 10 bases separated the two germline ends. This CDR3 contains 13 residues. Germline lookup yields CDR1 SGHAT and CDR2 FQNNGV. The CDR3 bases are TGTGCCAGCACCTTTTCGCACACAGATACGCAGTATTTT. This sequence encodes CASTFSHTDTQYF.

CDR3 amino acids: CASSLDGVPV. In nucleotides, the CDR3 is TGTGCCAGCAGCTTGGACGGGGTCCCCGTC. V is TRBV11-2 and J is TRBJ2-7; TRBD2 is a possible D gene (5 bases). This CDR3 spans 10 amino acids. CDR1 and CDR2 from the germline V gene are SGHAT and FQNNGV.

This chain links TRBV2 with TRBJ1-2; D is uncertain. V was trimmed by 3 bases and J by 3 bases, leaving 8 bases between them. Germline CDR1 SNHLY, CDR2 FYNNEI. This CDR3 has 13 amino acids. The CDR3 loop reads CASSDSGYYGYTF. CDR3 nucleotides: TGTGCCAGCAGTGATTCGGGGTACTATGGCTACACCTTC.

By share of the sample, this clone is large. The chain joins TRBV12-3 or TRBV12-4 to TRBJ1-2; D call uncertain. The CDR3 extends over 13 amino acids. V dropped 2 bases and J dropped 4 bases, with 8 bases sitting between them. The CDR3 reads CASSLWGGYGYTF. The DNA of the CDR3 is TGTGCCAGCAGTTTATGGGGTGGCTATGGCTACACCTTC.

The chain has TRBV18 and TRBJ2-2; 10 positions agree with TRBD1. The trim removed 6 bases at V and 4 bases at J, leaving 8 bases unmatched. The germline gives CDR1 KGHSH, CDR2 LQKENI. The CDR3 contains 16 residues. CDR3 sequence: CASSKPGTGVTGELFF. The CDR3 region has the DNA TGTGCCAGCTCGAAACCCGGGACAGGGGTCACCGGGGAGCTGTTTTTT.

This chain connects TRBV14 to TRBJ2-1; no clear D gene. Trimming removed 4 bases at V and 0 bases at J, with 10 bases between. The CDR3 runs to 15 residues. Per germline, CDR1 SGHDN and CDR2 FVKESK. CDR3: CASSLLMSSYNEQFF. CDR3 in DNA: TGTGCCAGCAGCCTCTTGATGAGCTCCTACAATGAGCAGTTCTTC.

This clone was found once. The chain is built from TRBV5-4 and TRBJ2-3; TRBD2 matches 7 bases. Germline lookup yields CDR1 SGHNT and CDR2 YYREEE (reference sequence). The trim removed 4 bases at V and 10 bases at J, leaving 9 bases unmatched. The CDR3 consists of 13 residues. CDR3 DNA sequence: TGTGCCAGCAGCACCACTAGCGCATCAGCGCAGTATTTT. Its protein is CASSTTSASAQYF.

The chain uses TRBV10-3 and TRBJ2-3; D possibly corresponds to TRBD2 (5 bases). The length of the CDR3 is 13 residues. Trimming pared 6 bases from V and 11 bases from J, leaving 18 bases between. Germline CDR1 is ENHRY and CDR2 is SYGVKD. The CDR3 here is CAIRESASGGQYF. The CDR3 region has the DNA TGTGCCATCAGGGAGAGCGCGTCAGGAGGGCAGTATTTT.

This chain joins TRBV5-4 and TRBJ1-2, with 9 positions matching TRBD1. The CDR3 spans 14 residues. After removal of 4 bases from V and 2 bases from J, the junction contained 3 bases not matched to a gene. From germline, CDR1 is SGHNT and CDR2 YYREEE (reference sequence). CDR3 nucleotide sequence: TGTGCCAGCAGCCGGGACAGGGTGAACTATGGCTACACCTTC. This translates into CASSRDRVNYGYTF.

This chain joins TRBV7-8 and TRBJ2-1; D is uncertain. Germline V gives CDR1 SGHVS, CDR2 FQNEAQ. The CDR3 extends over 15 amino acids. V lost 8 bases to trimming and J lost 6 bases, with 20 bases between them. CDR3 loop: CASVSRILSGNEQFF. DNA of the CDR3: TGTGCCAGCGTATCCAGGATCCTATCTGGCAATGAGCAGTTCTTC.